This T cell receptor (beta chain) was obtained from a study of cytomegalovirus exposure and HLA in healthy donors. PCR was performed using 60 Vbeta and 13 Jbeta primers. In the original processing: A later analysis tallied tens of millions of unique TCR beta chains, about 12 million of them shared. Using immunoSEQ multiplex PCR, the repertoire was profiled, and TCRdb retains in-frame clones only, with some absent. D and trimming were read from the DNA, whereas the V and J calls and clone size are those reported in that table. The sample table sets out roughly 140,000 clones. Comment on this clone: Its target is unknown.

Regarding the study as a whole: In presence/absence analyses, roughly uniform sequencing depth across donors was assumed. In a later analysis, TCR beta V- and J-gene trimming was associated with a missense DCLRE1C variant.

In nominal health when sampled, donors likely had unrecorded immune exposures nonetheless. The specimen was PBMCs. This sequence originates from a middle-aged man in good health and CMV-seronegative.

The chain's CDR3 is CASKGGGAPETQYF. The CDR3 coding sequence is TGTGCCAGCAAGGGCGGGGGGGCCCCTGAGACCCAGTACTTC. This chain connects TRBV2 to TRBJ2-5; 9 nucleotides match TRBD2. The V segment lost 7 bases and the J segment 5 bases; nucleotides outside the gene matches: 8. CDR1 is SNHLY, CDR2 FYNNEI, per germline. The CDR3 is 14 amino acids.